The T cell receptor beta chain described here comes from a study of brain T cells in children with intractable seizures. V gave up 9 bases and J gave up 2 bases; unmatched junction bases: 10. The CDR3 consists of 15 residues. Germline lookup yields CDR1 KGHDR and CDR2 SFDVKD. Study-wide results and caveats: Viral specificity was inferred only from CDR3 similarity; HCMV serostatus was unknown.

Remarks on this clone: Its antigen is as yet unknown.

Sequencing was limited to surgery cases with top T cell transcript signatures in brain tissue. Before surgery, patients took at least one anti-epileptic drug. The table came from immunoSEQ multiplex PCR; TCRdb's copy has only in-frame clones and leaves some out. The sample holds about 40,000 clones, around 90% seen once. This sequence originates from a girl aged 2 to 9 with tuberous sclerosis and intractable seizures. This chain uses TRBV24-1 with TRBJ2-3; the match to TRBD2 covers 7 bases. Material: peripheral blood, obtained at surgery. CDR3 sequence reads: CATAGSSGYTDTQYF. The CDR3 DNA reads TGTGCCACCGCCGGGAGTAGCGGGTACACAGATACGCAGTATTTT.